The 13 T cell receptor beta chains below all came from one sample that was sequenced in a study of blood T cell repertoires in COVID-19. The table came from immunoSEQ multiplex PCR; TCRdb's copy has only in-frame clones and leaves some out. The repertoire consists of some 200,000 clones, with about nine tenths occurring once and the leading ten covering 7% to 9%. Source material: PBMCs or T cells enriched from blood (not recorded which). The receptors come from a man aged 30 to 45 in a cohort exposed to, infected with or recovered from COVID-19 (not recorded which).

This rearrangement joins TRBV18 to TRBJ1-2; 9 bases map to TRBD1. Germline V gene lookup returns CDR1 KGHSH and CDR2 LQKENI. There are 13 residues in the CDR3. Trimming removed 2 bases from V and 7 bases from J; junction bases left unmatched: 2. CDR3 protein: CASSPGTGIGYTF. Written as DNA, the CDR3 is TGTGCCAGCTCACCAGGGACAGGGATTGGCTACACCTTC.

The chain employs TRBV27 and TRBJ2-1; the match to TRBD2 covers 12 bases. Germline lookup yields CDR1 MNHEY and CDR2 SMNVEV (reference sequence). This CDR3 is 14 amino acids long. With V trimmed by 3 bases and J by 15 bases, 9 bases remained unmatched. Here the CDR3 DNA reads TGTGCCAGCAGTTTCCGGCTAGCGGGAGGGCCGGGGTTCTTC. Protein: CASSFRLAGGPGFF.

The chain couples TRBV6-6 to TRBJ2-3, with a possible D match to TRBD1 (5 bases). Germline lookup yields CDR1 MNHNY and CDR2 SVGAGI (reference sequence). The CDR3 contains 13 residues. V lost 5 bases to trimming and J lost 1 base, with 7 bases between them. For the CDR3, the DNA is TGTGCCAGCAGTCAACAGGGCACAGATACGCAGTATTTT. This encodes CASSQQGTDTQYF.

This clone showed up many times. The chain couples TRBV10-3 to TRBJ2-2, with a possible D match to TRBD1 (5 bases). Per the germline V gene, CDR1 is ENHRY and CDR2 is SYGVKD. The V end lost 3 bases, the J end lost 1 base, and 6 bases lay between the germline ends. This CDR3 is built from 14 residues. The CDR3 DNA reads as TGTGCCATCAGTGAAAGGGGGAACACCGGGGAGCTGTTTTTT. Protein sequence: CAISERGNTGELFF.

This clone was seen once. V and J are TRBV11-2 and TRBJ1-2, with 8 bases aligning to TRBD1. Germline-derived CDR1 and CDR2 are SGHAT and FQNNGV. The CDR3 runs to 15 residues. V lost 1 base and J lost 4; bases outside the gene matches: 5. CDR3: CASSLVGQGTYGYTF. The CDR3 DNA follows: TGTGCCAGCAGCTTAGTTGGACAGGGCACCTATGGCTACACCTTC.

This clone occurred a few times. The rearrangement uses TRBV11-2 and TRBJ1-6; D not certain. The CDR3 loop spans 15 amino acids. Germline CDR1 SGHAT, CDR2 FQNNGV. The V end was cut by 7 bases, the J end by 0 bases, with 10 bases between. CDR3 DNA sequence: TGTGCCAGCATGGGAGTTAACTCCTATAATTCACCCCTCCACTTT. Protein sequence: CASMGVNSYNSPLHF.

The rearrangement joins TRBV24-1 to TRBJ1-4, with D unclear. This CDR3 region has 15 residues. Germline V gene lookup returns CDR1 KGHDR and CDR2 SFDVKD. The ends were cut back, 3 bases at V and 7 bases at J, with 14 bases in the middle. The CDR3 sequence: CATSDPRGKVEKLFF. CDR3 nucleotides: TGTGCCACCAGTGATCCCCGGGGAAAAGTTGAAAAACTGTTTTTT.

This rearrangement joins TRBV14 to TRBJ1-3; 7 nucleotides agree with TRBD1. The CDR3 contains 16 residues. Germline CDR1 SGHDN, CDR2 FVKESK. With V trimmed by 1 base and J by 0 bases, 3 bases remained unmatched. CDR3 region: CASSQGRQGSGNTIYF. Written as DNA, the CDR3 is TGTGCCAGCAGCCAAGGAAGACAGGGCTCTGGAAACACCATATATTTT.

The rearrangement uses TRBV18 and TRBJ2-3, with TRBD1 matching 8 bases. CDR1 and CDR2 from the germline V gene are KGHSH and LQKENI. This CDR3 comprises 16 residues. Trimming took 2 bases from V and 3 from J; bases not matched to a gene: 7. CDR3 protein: CASSPTQGAGTDTQYF. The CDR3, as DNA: TGTGCCAGCTCACCAACGCAGGGGGCGGGTACAGATACGCAGTATTTT.

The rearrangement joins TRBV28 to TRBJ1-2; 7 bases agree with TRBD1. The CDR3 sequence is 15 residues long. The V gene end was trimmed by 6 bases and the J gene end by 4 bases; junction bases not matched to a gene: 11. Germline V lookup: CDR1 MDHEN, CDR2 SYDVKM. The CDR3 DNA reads TGTGCCAGCAGGGGTACTAGGGGACAGATCTATGGCTACACCTTC. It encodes CASRGTRGQIYGYTF.

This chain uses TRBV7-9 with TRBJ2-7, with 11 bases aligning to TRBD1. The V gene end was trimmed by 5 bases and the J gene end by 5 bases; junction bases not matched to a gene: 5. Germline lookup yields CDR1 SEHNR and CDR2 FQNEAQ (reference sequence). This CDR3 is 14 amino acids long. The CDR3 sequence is CASSAWTGGNEQYF. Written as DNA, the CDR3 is TGTGCCAGCAGCGCTTGGACAGGGGGCAACGAGCAGTACTTC.

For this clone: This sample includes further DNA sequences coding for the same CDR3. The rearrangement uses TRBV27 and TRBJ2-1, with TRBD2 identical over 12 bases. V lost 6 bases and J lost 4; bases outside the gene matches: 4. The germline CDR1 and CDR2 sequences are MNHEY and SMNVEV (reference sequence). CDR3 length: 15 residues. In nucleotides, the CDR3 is TGTGCCAGCAGCCCCGGGACTAGCGGGTACAATGAGCAGTTCTTC. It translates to CASSPGTSGYNEQFF.

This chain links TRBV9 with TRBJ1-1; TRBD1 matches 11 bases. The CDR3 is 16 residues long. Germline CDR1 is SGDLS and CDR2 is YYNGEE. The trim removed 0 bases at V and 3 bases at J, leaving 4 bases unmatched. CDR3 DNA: TGTGCCAGCAGCGTAGGGGACAGGGGGAGGGACACTGAAGCTTTCTTT. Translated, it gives CASSVGDRGRDTEAFF.